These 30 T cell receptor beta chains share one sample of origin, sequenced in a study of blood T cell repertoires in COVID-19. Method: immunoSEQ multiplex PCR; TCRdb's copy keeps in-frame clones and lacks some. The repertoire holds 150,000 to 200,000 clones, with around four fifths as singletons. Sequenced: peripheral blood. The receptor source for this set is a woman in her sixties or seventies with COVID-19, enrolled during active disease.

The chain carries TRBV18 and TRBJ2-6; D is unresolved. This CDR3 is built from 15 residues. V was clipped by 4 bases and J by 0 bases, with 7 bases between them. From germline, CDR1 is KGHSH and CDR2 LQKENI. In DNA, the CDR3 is TGTGCCAGCTCACTCGGTACCTCTGGGGCCAACGTCCTGACTTTC. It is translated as CASSLGTSGANVLTF.

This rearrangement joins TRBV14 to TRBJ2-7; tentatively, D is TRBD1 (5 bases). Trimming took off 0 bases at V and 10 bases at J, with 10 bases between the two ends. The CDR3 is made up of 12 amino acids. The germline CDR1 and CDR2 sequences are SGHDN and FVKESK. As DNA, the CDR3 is TGTGCCAGCAGCCAAGATGACAGTCGACAGTACGTC. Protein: CASSQDDSRQYV.

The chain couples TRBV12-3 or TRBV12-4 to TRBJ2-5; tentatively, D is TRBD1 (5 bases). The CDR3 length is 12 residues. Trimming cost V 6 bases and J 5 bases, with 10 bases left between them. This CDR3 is CASRRPGETQYF. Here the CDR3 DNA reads TGTGCCAGCAGGCGCCCAGGGGAGACCCAGTACTTC.

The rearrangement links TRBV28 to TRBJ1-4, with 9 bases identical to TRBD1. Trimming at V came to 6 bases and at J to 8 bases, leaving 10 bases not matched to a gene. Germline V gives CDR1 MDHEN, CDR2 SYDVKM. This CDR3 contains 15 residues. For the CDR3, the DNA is TGTGCCAGCAGGCGAGAACAGGGGGCAGAGGAAAAACTGTTTTTT. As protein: CASRREQGAEEKLFF.

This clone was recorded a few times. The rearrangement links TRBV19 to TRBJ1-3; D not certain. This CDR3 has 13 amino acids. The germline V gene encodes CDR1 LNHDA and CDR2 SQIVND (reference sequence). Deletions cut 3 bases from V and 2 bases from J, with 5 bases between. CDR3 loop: CASSMATGNTIYF. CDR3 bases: TGTGCCAGTAGTATGGCCACTGGAAACACCATATATTTT.

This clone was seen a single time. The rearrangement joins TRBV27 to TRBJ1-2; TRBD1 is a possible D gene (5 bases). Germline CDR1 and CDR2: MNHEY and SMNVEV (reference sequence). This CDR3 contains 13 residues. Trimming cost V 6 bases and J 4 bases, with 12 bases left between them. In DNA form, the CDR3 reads TGTGCCAGCAGCTTCAGGGCTACCTATGGCTACACCTTC. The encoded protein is CASSFRATYGYTF.

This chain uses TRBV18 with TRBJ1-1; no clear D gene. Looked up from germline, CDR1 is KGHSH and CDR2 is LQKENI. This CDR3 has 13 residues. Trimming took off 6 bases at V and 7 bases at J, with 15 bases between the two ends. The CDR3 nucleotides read TGTGCCAGCTCCCTTCAAGATCTAAGTGAAGCTTTCTTT. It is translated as CASSLQDLSEAFF.

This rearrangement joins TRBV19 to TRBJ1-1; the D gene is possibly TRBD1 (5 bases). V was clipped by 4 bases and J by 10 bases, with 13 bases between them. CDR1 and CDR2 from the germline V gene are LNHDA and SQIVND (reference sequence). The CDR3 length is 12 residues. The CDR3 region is CASSKSRVRAFF. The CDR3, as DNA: TGTGCCAGTAGTAAATCCAGGGTGCGAGCTTTCTTT.

The DNA for the CDR3 is TGTGCCACCAGCAGCCAGGGGTTTGGCTACACCTTC. Protein: CATSSQGFGYTF. The V and J genes are TRBV15 and TRBJ1-2; perhaps TRBD1 as D (6 bases). Germline lookup yields CDR1 LNHNV and CDR2 YYDKDF (reference sequence). Trimming shortened V by 3 bases and J by 7 bases, and 9 bases separated the two germline ends. The CDR3 runs to 12 residues.

CDR3 residues: CASSPPTGLVYEQYF. The CDR3 bases are TGTGCCAGCTCACCACCGACGGGACTAGTCTATGAGCAGTACTTC. This chain joins TRBV18 and TRBJ2-7; 8 nucleotides match TRBD2. This CDR3 contains 15 residues. Trimming at V came to 0 bases and at J to 7 bases, leaving 8 bases not matched to a gene. Germline lookup yields CDR1 KGHSH and CDR2 LQKENI.

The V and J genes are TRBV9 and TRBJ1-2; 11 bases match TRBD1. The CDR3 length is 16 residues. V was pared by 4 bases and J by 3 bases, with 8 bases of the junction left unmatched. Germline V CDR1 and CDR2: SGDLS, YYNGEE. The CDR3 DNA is TGTGCCAGCAGCAGACCTCGGACAGGGGGCGACTATGGCTACACCTTC. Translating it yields CASSRPRTGGDYGYTF.

DNA for the CDR3: TGTGCCAGCAGCTTAGGAAATCGGGGGGGCTTTGAGCAGTTCTTC. Encoded protein: CASSLGNRGGFEQFF. The chain carries TRBV11-1 and TRBJ2-1; 8 nucleotides align to TRBD2. The CDR3 runs to 15 residues. Germline CDR1 reads SGHAT; CDR2 reads FQDESV (reference sequence). V trimming: 1 base; J trimming: 9 bases; junction bases outside the gene matches: 8.

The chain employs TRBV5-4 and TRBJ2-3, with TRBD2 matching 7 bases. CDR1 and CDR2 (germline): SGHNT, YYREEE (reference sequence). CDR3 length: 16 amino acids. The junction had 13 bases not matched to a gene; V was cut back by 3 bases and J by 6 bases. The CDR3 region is CASSSPLGRAVDTQYF. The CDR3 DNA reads TGTGCCAGCAGCTCTCCCTTGGGGAGGGCCGTGGATACGCAGTATTTT. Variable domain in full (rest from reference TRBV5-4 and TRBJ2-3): ETGVTQSPTHLIKTRGQQVTLRCSSQSGHNTVSWYQQALGQGPQFIFQYYREEENGRGNFPPRFSGLQFPNYSSELNVNALELDDSALYLCASSSPLGRAVDTQYFGPGTRLTVL.

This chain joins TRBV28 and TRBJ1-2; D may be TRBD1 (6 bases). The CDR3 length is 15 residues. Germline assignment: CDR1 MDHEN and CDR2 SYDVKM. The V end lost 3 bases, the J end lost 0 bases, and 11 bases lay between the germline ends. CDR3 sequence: CASSFGRTANYGYTF. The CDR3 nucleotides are TGTGCCAGCAGTTTTGGCCGGACAGCTAACTATGGCTACACCTTC.

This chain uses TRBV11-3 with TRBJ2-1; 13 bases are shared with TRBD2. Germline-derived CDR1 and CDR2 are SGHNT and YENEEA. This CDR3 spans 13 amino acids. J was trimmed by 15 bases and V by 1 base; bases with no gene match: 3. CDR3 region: CASSLGTSGRLFF. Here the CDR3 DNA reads TGTGCCAGCAGCTTAGGGACTAGCGGGAGACTGTTCTTC.

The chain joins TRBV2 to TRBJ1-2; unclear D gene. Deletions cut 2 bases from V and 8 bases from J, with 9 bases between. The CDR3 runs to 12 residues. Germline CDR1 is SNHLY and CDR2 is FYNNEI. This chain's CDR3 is CASSERGRGYTF. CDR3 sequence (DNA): TGTGCCAGCAGTGAACGGGGAAGGGGCTACACCTTC.

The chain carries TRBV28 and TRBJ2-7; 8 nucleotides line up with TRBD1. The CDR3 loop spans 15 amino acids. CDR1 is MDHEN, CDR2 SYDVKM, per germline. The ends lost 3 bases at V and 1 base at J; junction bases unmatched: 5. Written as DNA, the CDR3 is TGTGCCAGCAGTTTTCAGGGGGCTAAGTCCTACGAGCAGTACGTC. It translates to CASSFQGAKSYEQYV.

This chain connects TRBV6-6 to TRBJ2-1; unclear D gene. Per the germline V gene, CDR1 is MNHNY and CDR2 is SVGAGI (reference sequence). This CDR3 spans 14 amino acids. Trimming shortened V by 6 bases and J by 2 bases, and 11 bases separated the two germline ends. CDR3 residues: CASRTLTPYNEQFF. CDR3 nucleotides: TGTGCCAGCAGGACACTTACCCCCTACAATGAGCAGTTCTTC.

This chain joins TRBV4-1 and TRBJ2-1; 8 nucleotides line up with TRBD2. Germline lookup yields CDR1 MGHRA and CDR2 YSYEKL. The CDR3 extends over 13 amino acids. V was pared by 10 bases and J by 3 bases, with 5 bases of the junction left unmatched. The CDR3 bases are TGCGCCACCCGGGGGGGCGGCTACAATGAGCAGTTCTTC. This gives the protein CATRGGGYNEQFF.

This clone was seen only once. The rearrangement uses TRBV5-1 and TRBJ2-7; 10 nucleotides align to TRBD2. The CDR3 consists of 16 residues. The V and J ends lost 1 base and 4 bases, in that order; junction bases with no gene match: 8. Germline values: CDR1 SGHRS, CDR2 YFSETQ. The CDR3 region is CASSLSTSGITYEQYF. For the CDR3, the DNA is TGCGCCAGCAGCTTGTCTACTAGCGGGATTACGTACGAGCAGTACTTC.

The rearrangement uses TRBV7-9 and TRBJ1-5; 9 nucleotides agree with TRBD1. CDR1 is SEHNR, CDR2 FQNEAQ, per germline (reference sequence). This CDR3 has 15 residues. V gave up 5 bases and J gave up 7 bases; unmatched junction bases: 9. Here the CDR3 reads CASSPGQGWEQPQHF. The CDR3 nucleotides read TGTGCCAGCAGCCCGGGACAGGGATGGGAGCAGCCCCAGCATTTT. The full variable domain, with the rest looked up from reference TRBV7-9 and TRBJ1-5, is DTGVSQNPRHKITKRGQNVTFRCDPISEHNRLYWYRQTLGQGPEFLTYFQNEAQLEKSRLLSDRFSAERPKGSFSTLEIQRTEQGDSAMYLCASSPGQGWEQPQHFGDGTRLSIL.

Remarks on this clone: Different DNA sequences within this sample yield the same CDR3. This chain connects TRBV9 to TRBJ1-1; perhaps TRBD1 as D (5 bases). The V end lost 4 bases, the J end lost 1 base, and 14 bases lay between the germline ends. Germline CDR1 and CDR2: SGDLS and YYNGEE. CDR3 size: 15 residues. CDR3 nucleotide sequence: TGTGCCAGCAGCCCCACGGCTGGGGCGAACACTGAAGCTTTCTTT. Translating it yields CASSPTAGANTEAFF.

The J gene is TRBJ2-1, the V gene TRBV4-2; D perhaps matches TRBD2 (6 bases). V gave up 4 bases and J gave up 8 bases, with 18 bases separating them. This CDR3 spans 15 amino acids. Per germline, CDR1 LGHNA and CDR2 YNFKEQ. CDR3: CASSRYSGLGDEQFF. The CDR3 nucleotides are TGTGCCAGCAGCCGGTATAGCGGTCTTGGAGATGAGCAGTTCTTC.

The CDR3 DNA sequence: TGTGCCATCAGGAAAGACAGGGGTGTACCGTACCACTTT. Its translation: CAIRKDRGVPYHF. The chain couples TRBV10-3 to TRBJ1-6; TRBD1 matches at 8 bases. The CDR3 length is 13 residues. Germline lookup yields CDR1 ENHRY and CDR2 SYGVKD. Trimming cost V 6 bases and J 18 bases; bases outside gene matches: 13.

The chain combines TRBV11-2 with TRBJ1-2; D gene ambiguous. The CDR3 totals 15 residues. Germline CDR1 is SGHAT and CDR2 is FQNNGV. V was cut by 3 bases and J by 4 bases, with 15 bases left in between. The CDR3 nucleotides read TGTGCCAGCAGCTTGCGGGCCGGGGTGGGCTATGGCTACACCTTC. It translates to CASSLRAGVGYGYTF.

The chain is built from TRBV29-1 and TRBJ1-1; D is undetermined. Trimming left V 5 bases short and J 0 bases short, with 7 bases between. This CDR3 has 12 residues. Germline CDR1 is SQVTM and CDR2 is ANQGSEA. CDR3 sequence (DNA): TGCAGCGTTCAACAGATGAACACTGAAGCTTTCTTT. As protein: CSVQQMNTEAFF.

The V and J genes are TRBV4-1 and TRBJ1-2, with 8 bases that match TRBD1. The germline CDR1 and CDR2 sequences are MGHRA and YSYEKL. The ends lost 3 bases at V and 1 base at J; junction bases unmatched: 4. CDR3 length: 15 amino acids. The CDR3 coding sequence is TGCGCCAGCAGCCAGAAGACAGGGGATAACTATGGCTACACCTTC. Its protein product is CASSQKTGDNYGYTF.

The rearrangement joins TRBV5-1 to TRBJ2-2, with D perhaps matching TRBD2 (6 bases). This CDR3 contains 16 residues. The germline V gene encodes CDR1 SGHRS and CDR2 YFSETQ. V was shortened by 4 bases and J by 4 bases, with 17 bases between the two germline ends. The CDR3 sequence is CASSPVSGVSTGELFF. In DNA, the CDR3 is TGCGCCAGCAGCCCGGTCTCGGGGGTTAGCACCGGGGAGCTGTTTTTT.

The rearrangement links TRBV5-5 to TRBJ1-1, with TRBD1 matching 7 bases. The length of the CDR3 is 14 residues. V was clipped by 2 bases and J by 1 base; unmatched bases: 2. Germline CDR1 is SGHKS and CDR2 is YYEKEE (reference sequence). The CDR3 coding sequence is TGTGCCAGCAGCTTTTCAGGGGGGAACACTGAAGCTTTCTTT. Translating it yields CASSFSGGNTEAFF.

The CDR3 DNA reads as TGTGCCAGTAGTATAGTATTAGGGGTCGGCTACACCTTC. Translating gives CASSIVLGVGYTF. The rearrangement uses TRBV19 and TRBJ1-2; D may be TRBD1 (5 bases). CDR1 LNHDA and CDR2 SQIVND come from the germline V gene (reference sequence). This CDR3 comprises 13 residues. V was pared by 1 base and J by 8 bases, with 11 bases between.